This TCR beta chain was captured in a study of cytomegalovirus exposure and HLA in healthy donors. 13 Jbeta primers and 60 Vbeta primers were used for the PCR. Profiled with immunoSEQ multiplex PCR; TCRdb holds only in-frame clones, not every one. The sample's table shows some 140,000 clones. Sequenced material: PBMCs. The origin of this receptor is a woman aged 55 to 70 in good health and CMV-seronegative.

As DNA, the CDR3 is TGTGCCATCAGTGAACAGGACAATTCACCCCTCCACTTT. This gives the protein CAISEQDNSPLHF. This chain joins TRBV10-3 and TRBJ1-6, with D perhaps matching TRBD1 (5 bases). The V gene lost 3 bases and the J gene lost 7 bases, with 7 bases spanning the gap. CDR1 and CDR2 (germline): ENHRY, SYGVKD. The CDR3 spans 13 residues.